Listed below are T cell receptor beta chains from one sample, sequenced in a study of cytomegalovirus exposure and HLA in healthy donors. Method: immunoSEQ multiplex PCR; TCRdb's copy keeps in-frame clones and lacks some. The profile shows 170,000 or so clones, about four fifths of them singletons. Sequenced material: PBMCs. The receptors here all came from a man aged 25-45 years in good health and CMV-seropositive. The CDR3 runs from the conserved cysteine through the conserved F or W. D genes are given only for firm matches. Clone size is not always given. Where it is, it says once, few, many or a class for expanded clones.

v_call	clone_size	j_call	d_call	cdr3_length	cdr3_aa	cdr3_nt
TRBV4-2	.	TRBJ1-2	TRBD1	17	CASSATLRTGDNYGYTF	TGTGCCAGCAGCGCAACTCTCCGGACAGGAGATAACTATGGCTACACCTTC
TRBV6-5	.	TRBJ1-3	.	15	CASRYTRSSGNTIYF	TGTGCCAGCAGGTATACTAGGAGCTCTGGAAACACCATATATTTT
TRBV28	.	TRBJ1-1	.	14	CASSLWSQNTEAFF	TGTGCCAGCAGTCTATGGAGCCAGAACACTGAAGCTTTCTTT
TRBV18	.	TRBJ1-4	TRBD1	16	CASSRDRGNPGEKLFF	TGTGCCAGCTCACGGGACAGGGGCAACCCAGGCGAAAAACTGTTTTTT
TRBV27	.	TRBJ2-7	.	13	CASSRGGLYEQYF	TGTGCCAGCAGCCGCGGGGGCCTCTACGAGCAGTACTTC
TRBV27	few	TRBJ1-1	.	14	CASRETTGYTEAFF	TGTGCCAGCAGGGAGACGACAGGTTACACTGAAGCTTTCTTT
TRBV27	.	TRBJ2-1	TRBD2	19	CASSPTALAGGGRYNEQFF	TGTGCCAGCAGCCCCACCGCCCTAGCGGGAGGAGGTCGCTACAATGAGCAGTTCTTC
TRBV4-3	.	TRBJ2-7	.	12	CASSQDGDEQYF	TGCGCCAGCAGCCAAGACGGGGACGAGCAGTACTTC
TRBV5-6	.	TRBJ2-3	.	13	CASSFGEADTQYF	TGTGCCAGCAGCTTTGGAGAGGCAGATACGCAGTATTTT
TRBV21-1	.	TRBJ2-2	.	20	CASSKDEPRTGEARTGELFF	TGTGCCAGCAGCAAAGACGAGCCCCGAACCGGGGAGGCCCGAACCGGGGAGCTGTTTTTT
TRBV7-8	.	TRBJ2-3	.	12	CASSLRTDTQYF	TGTGCCAGCAGCCTTCGCACAGATACGCAGTATTTT
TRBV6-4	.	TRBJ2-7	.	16	CASSDLTSLSSYEQYF	TGTGCCAGCAGTGACCTTACTAGCCTCAGCTCCTACGAGCAGTACTTC
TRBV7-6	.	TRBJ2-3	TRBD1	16	CASSKNTGEGGHTQYF	TGTGCCAGCAGCAAGAATACAGGGGAAGGAGGTCATACGCAGTATTTT
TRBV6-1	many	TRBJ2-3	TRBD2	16	CASSGTSGDGTDTQYF	TGTGCCAGCAGTGGGACTAGCGGAGACGGCACAGATACGCAGTATTTT
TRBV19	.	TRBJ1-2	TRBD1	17	CASSSGKDRGRVYGYTF	TGTGCCAGTAGTAGCGGTAAGGACAGGGGGCGAGTCTATGGCTACACCTTC
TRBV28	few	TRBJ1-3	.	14	CASSFGGTGNTIYF	TGTGCCAGCAGTTTCGGGGGGACCGGAAACACCATATATTTT
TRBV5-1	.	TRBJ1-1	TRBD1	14	CASSRTGENTEAFF	TGCGCCAGCAGCCGGACAGGGGAGAACACTGAAGCTTTCTTT
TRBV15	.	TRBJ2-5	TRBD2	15	CATSRVTSVQETQYF	TGTGCCACCAGCAGAGTTACTAGCGTCCAAGAGACCCAGTACTTC
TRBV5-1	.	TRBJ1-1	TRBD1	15	CASSLTNQGETEAFF	TGCGCCAGCAGCTTGACAAATCAGGGGGAAACTGAAGCTTTCTTT
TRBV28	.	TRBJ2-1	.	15	CASSQGLIRTNEQFF	TGTGCCAGCAGCCAAGGACTGATCCGAACCAATGAGCAGTTCTTC
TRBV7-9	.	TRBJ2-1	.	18	CASSLPGLALQRGYEQFF	TGTGCCAGCAGCTTACCCGGCTTAGCGCTCCAAAGGGGGTATGAGCAGTTCTTC
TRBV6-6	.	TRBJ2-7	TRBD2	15	CASSYGAGGGDEQYF	TGTGCCAGCAGTTACGGGGCCGGCGGGGGGGACGAGCAGTACTTC
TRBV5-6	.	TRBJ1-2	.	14	CASSTRGRGYGYTF	TGTGCCAGCAGCACCCGGGGGAGGGGCTATGGCTACACCTTC
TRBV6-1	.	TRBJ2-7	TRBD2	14	CASSTGTSGYEQYF	TGTGCCAGCAGTACCGGGACTAGCGGCTACGAGCAGTACTTC
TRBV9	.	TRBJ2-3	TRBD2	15	CASSVGGRAGDTQYF	TGTGCCAGCAGCGTGGGCGGGAGGGCCGGAGATACGCAGTATTTT